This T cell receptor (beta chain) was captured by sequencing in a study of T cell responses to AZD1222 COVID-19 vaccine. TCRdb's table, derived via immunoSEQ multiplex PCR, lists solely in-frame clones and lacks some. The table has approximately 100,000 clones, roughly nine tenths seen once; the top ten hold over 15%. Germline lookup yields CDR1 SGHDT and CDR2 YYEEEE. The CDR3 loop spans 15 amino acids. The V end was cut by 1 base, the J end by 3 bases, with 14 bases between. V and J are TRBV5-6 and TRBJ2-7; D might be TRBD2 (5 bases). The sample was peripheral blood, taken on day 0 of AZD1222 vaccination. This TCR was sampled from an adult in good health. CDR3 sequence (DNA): TGTGCCAGCAGCTTGATGGCGGGTACCTACTACGAGCAGTACTTC. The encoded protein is CASSLMAGTYYEQYF.